This T cell receptor (beta chain) was recorded in a study of blood T cells in healthy people across ages. It was with a sample-barcoded 5' primer and a J-beta primer mix that a second PCR of roughly 7 to 12 cycles was run. TCRdb passed the 5' RACE reads through MiXCR, listing each CDR3 protein once. Of hundreds of thousands of distinct CDR3 sequences listed, about 28% are singletons. This clonotype was counted at least ten times. The J segment lost 4 bases and the V segment lost 3 bases, leaving 4 bases of the junction unmatched. The germline V gene has CDR1 SGDLS and CDR2 YYNGEE. The CDR3 extends over 15 amino acids.

V gene TRBV9 combines with J gene TRBJ1-1; 12 bases line up with TRBD1. This clonotype originated in a woman older than 75 in good health. The specimen sequenced was blood. CDR3 sequence (DNA): TGTGCCAGCAGCGGGGGACAGGGGGCGGTCACTGAAGCTTTCTTT. Translated, it gives CASSGGQGAVTEAFF.